This TCR beta chain was sequenced during a study of patients and donors after allogeneic stem cell transplantation. TCRdb reanalysed the RT-PCR reads using MiXCR and keeps one entry per CDR3 protein. The sample has tens of thousands of distinct CDR3 sequences, just under 5% seen once; the top ten hold about 2.5%. With V trimmed by 0 bases and J by 7 bases, 7 bases remained unmatched. CDR1 is LGHNA and CDR2 is YNFKEQ in the germline V gene. The CDR3 sequence is 17 residues long. This clonotype was recorded many times. This receptor was taken from a human donor who was either an allogeneic HSCT recipient or a stem cell or donor lymphocyte infusion donor (not recorded which). It is not recorded whose cells these are; they may come from a transplant donor. Sequencing input: blood, either unsorted or a sorted T cell fraction (not recorded which). The rearrangement joins TRBV4-2 to TRBJ2-1; 12 bases fit TRBD2. The CDR3 DNA reads TGTGCCAGCAGCCAAGATCTAGCGGGAGGGCCGGGAAATGAGCAGTTCTTC. Translation: CASSQDLAGGPGNEQFF.